This T cell receptor beta chain was captured by sequencing in a study of T cell repertoires in cytomegalovirus infection. The overall study: Indications of both CMV infection and matching HLA type were provided by public TCR beta signatures. Study-wide points: Adding up the frequency of public TCR beta families identified people who carried CMV plus the relevant HLA.

Germline V lookup: CDR1 SGHTA, CDR2 FQGNSA. Trimming took 4 bases from V and 7 from J; bases not matched to a gene: 6. The CDR3 runs 14 residues. TCRdb re-called the reads through MiXCR, storing one row per CDR3 protein. The table has roughly 77,000 distinct CDR3 sequences, 3% to 4.5% seen once; the top ten hold 20% to 25%. The table lists this clonotype with many counts. Its specificity is unknown. The sequencing input was PBMCs. The J gene is TRBJ1-5, the V gene TRBV7-2, with 8 bases aligning to TRBD1. This clonotype was obtained from a human donor in good health (CMV status not recorded). Some clones in this sample may be carry-over from other donors' samples. The CDR3 region is CASSYDRGGQPQHF. The DNA for the CDR3 is TGTGCCAGCAGCTACGACAGGGGCGGGCAGCCCCAGCATTTT.